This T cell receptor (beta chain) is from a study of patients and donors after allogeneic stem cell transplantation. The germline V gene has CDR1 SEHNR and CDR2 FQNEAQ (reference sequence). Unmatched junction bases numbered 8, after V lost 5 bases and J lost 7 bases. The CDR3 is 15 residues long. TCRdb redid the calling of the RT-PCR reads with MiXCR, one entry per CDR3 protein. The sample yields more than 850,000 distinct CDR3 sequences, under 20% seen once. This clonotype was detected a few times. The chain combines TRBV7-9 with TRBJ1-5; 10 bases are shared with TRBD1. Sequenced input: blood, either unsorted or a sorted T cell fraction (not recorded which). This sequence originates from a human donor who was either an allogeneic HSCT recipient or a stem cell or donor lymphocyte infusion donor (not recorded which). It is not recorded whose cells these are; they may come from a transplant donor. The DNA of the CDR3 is TGTGCCAGCAGCCCCGGGACAGGGGTAGGGCAGCCCCAGCATTTT. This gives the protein CASSPGTGVGQPQHF.